Reported below is one T cell receptor (beta chain). The antigen remains undetermined. An equimolar mix of two oligonucleotides served as the beta constant-region primer for TRBC1 and TRBC2. Nested alpha and beta constant-region primers with the SP2 primer drove four PCR rounds on ligated cDNA. The cDNA 3' end received a ligated single-stranded oligonucleotide carrying the SP2 primer and a 12-nucleotide UMI. TCRdb reanalysed the UMI-ligation and nested PCR reads using MiXCR and keeps one entry per CDR3 protein. The sample holds fewer than 150,000 distinct CDR3 sequences, 15% to 25% seen once. The data originate from a study of naive and memory T cell subsets. Regarding the study as a whole: Diversity fell and Gini index rose from naive through CM, EM, EMRA. Expression changes during T cell differentiation may affect RNA-based TCR counts. Possibly reflecting memory cells re-expressing CD45RA, a few larger clonotypes occurred in naive repertoires, especially CD8.

This CDR3 contains 16 residues. Germline values: CDR1 SQVTM, CDR2 ANQGSEA. Trimming at V came to 4 bases and at J to 4 bases, leaving 8 bases not matched to a gene. This receptor was identified in a human donor in good health. This chain connects TRBV29-1 to TRBJ2-2; 11 nucleotides agree with TRBD2. Specimen: naive CD8+ T cells from blood. CDR3 protein: CSVALAGDLGTGELFF. CDR3 DNA: TGCAGCGTTGCACTAGCGGGAGACCTAGGCACCGGGGAGCTGTTTTTT.